This T cell receptor (beta chain) comes out of a study of STAT5B mutations in CD4+ large granular lymphocyte leukemia. With respect to this clone: The antigen remains undetermined. The junction differs from germline at one of its ends, possibly a read error.

The CDR3 has 14 amino acids. From germline, CDR1 is MDHEN and CDR2 SYDVKM. Whole-study results and caveats: Compared with healthy controls (2/35), patient top clones favored TRBV06 (8/27).

Repertoires were generated with immunoSEQ multiplex PCR, while TCRdb's copy carries only in-frame clones and drops some. This sample has about 45,000 clones, with 70% to 90% found just once. The TCR comes from a human donor in good health. This chain connects TRBV28 to TRBJ1-2, with D uncertain. Sequenced input: CD4+ T cells from blood buffy coats. The CDR3 nucleotides read TGTGCCAGCAGCTTATACCAGGCGTCTGGTGGCTACACCTTC. Encoded protein: CASSLYQASGGYTF.